This TCR beta chain originates from a study of T-cell memory formation after mild COVID-19. About the research overall: TCR clusters largely stayed donor specific. General study findings and limits: Later expanders leaned CD4+, whereas day 15 to 85 contracting clones were balanced CD4/CD8. CD4+ clones that contracted lay mainly in CM and EM; CD8+ ones lay in EMRA. A subset of responding clones appeared in pre-infection memory, suggesting cross-reactive memory joined.

In TCRdb, the 5' RACE reads were re-called with MiXCR into one record per CDR3 protein. The data hold some 200,000 distinct CDR3 sequences, with over 20% observed a single time. As concerns this clonotype: Antigen specificity is unknown.

Sequenced input: PBMCs or a T cell subset sorted from them (not recorded which). This TCR derives from an adult woman who had mild COVID-19 (a few samples of this study predate the infection). Cell type and time point are not known.

The CDR3 spells CATSRGGGFGETQYF. The CDR3 nucleotides read TGTGCCACCAGCAGAGGCGGGGGGTTCGGAGAGACCCAGTACTTC. The chain uses TRBV15 and TRBJ2-5; 8 positions agree with TRBD2. CDR3 length equals 15 residues. Losses at the gene ends were 1 base for V and 4 bases for J; bases not matched to a gene: 5. CDR1 is LNHNV, CDR2 YYDKDF, per germline (reference sequence).